This TCR beta chain was sequenced in a study of memory CD4+ T cells and cytomegalovirus serostatus. For the study at large: Healthy Belgian adult donors included roughly nine CMV-positive and 24 CMV-negative people.

Remarks on this clone: No antigen is known for it.

Germline V gene lookup returns CDR1 SGHRS and CDR2 YFSETQ. Trimming took 4 bases from V and 1 from J, leaving 15 bases between them. The CDR3 sequence is 16 residues long. The data were produced by immunoSEQ multiplex PCR, yet TCRdb's version contains in-frame clones alone and is incomplete. The repertoire consists of 64,000 or so clones, with around 77% occurring once and the leading ten covering 0.88%. General study points: Suggested: most of the CMV-linked TCR signature lies in CD4+ memory cells.

Single viable CD3+CD4+CD8-CD45RO+ cells were sorted as the memory CD4+ T cells. Donors' CMV status reflects serum IgG against pp150, pp28, p38, p52. The clonotype was recovered from an adult in good health and CMV-seronegative. This rearrangement joins TRBV5-1 to TRBJ1-5, with a possible D match to TRBD1 (5 bases). The specimen was memory CD4+ T cells from blood. The CDR3 DNA sequence: TGCGCCAGCAGCCCGGGGCACATTGGGAGCAATCAGCCCCAGCATTTT. This translates into CASSPGHIGSNQPQHF.